This paragraph covers one TCR beta chain sequence. It has no known antigen specificity. No clone much larger than this one lies a single base away; base qualities are absent. Library preparation used the immunoSEQ multiplex PCR assay. The multiplex PCR relied on a mix of 60 forward primers for TCR Vbeta segments and 13 reverse primers for TCR Jbeta segments. The CDR3 region of rearranged TCR beta genes was amplified from genomic DNA by a multiplex PCR assay. The Illumina HiSeq System was used to sequence the amplified TCR beta libraries as 87-base-pair reads. For the original study's pipeline: A later analysis counted approximately 84 million unique TCR beta chains across the 550 to 700 repertoires, and roughly 11 million of these chains were shared by at least two donors. Raw reads were error-corrected and collapsed into unique sequences with a nearest-neighbor algorithm that merged closely related sequences to remove PCR and sequencing errors. CDR3 sequences were aligned to IMGT reference sequences to assign V, D and J gene segments. For a sequence to be retained, a match of at least six nucleotides was required to both a V gene segment and a J gene segment. A rearrangement was called productive if the CDR3 had no stop codons and remained in frame with V and J, and every other rearrangement was called non-productive. CDR3 was defined according to IMGT convention as the region running from the second conserved V-encoded cysteine to the conserved J-encoded phenylalanine. In an earlier analysis of some 550 of the donors, sequences lacking an unambiguous match to a single V gene segment were excluded. An earlier analysis of a few hundred of the donors called V segments functional above 56.7% productive rearrangements and segregating when the between-donor standard deviation exceeded 5%. A statistical classification framework was developed to diagnose cytomegalovirus status using the catalog of TCR beta chain sequences. A later analysis assigned V and J genes by comparing TCR nucleotide sequences with IMGT/GENE-DB human TR gene sequences. In a later analysis, CDR3 sequences and most-parsimonious VDJ recombination scenarios were assigned using the TCRdist pipeline. A later analysis defined each TCR beta chain by its CDR3 amino acid sequence plus V-gene family, and excluded reads lacking a unique V-gene family. In a later analysis, approximately 640 highly shared, low-generation-probability nucleotide sequences were removed to address suspected cross-contamination and a sequencing artifact. A later analysis calculated a clonal expansion index for each public chain from normalized within-repertoire ranks of inferred template counts. In a later analysis, generation probabilities were computed using a VDJ recombination model fitted to out-of-frame rearrangements, and the results were checked against IGoR. A later analysis scored TCR-TCR, TCR-HLA and TCR-CMV co-occurrence with hypergeometric tests, applying a repertoire-size bias correction to TCR pairs. In a later analysis, false discovery rates were estimated by permuting HLA or CMV assignments 20 times. A later analysis grouped co-occurring TCRs with DBSCAN, adding TCRdist sequence similarity when clustering within HLA-allele-positive subsets. Repertoires with fewer than 30,000 or more than 120,000 public chains were left out of co-occurrence clustering, as were four to six repertoires with anomalous nucleotide sharing. TCRdb stores this immuneACCESS table with in-frame sequences only. Part of the clones is absent; in the studies checked, under half of the shortfall reflects unresolved V genes, and no reason is known for the rest. The V and J calls and clone size come from that table; D and trimming were worked out from the DNA. In all, the sample holds roughly 79,000 clones, and approximately 74% of those were seen once. The top ten constitute roughly 6.1% of the sample.

CDR1 SGHTA and CDR2 FQGTGA were looked up in the germline V gene. Including the terminal cysteine and phenylalanine, the CDR3 comprises 16 residues. Of the read, only the CDR3 DNA is kept; its 48 bases are in frame from base 1. From V the trimming removes 2 bases and from J it removes 9 bases, while the gene matches leave 10 bases of the junction unaccounted for. This sample is drawn from a study of cytomegalovirus exposure and HLA in healthy donors (dated by TCRdb to the late 2010s). Study-wide context: An earlier analysis of some 600 of the donors reported roughly 300 Gb of sequence data and 95 million to 130 million unique TCR beta sequences obtained from approximately 180 million T cells. On average, 235,054 unique TCR beta nucleotide sequences were sequenced per donor among 300 to 500 genotyped donors of the cohort, with approximately 18% of those sequences being non-productive. To predict cytomegalovirus infection status, the study combined high-throughput TCR immunosequencing, statistical association of individual TCRs with disease status, and machine learning. All discovery cohort repertoires had been generated using a single sequencing platform. The study was designed to test whether signatures of past pathogen exposure could be identified by cataloging public T cell receptors. An early release covering 550 to 650 HLA-typed donors comprised around 300 gigabases of sequencing data and roughly 86 million unique TCR sequences. The number of typed donors differed by locus: roughly 620-630 for A, B, C, DRB1 and DQB1; 500 to 550 for DQA1; about 600 for DPA1; and 400 to 480 for DPB1. The T cell repertoires of 666 subjects were profiled by immunosequencing and related to cytomegalovirus serostatus. To decide whether each TCR beta V gene segment behaved as functional or pseudogenic, an earlier analysis of 587 of the donors relied on high-throughput TCR beta sequencing. A later genetic analysis used genome-wide SNP genotypes for about 60% of the roughly 700 donors, treating that subset as a discovery cohort. Roughly 5 DR-DQ haplotypes were handled as single units for association and clustering because linkage in the cohort was strong. HLA typing covered class I and class II loci at four-digit resolution. Rather than using new phenotypic data, the later analysis identified candidate immune exposures from TCR beta sequences and from how often those sequences occurred across donors. Along with the roughly 710-subject first cohort, a separate validation cohort of over 90 different subjects was used. In a later analysis, previously published TCR beta repertoires from several hundred donors were re-analyzed and high-resolution HLA genotyping was added so that TCR occurrence patterns could be studied. Alongside the repertoire data, information on donor age, sex, ethnicity and CMV serostatus was compiled. Among the roughly 400 genotyped donors, roughly 80% belonged to the genetic ancestry cluster associated with self-reported Caucasian donors. The full study reports these points: Some IMGT-functional V segments, including TRBV6-2 and TRBV6-3, could not be distinguished by the 87-base-pair reads and were therefore excluded. Assigning TCR associations to individual alleles was difficult when HLA alleles, especially DR and DQ, strongly co-occurred. For the cohort, immune exposure information was limited to CMV serostatus. Linkage disequilibrium might explain the correlated functional status among segregating V segments, but an unknown experimental factor could not be excluded. A further reported finding was that TCR beta sequences accurately predicted the HLA-A and HLA-B alleles for most subjects in the first cohort. Because some donors lacked HLA typing at each locus, the association tests relied only on the typed subset. A cluster of highly shared sequence variants was judged likely to be a technical artifact of the sequencing pipeline. Most CMV-associated TCR beta chains appeared to be HLA-restricted in a later analysis, and the HLA associations seemed to be driven largely by CMV exposure. Because counts were too low, some 16 rarely observed V segments, including chromosome 9 orphons, were excluded from the earlier analysis of some 540 of the donors. According to a later analysis, TCR association rates differed among HLA loci, with DRB1 alleles showing the most associated TCRs and HLA-C alleles showing the fewest. In both the original and validation cohorts, the classifier was reported to diagnose cytomegalovirus status with high specificity and sensitivity. A few of the identified cytomegalovirus-associated TCR beta chains were confirmed in vitro to be specific for cytomegalovirus antigens. Only TCR beta chains were sequenced in this cohort, and the absence of alpha or paired-chain data limited detectable features. In the study, around 150 TCR beta chains were listed as associated with cytomegalovirus. An association between a missense DCLRE1C variant and V-gene and J-gene trimming of TCR beta chains was found in a later genetic analysis and replicated in an independent cohort. According to a later analysis, parvovirus B19, influenza, CMV and Epstein-Barr virus appeared linked to several top co-occurrence clusters. Roughly uniform sequencing depth across donors was assumed in presence/absence analyses, although this assumption may not hold. The authors suggested that the approach could potentially be extended to other disease states and immunological phenotypes. Most TCR sequences were seen in very few donors, while some public TCRs were found in many individuals. An earlier analysis of around 600 of the donors showed that most TCR beta V segments appeared in productive rearrangements either about 87% or about 30% of the time, which broadly matched IMGT annotations. In a later genetic analysis, fewer N-insertions in productive TCRs were reported among donors in an Asian-associated ancestry cluster than the roughly 710-donor mean. A later analysis associated about 17,000 TCR beta sequences with specific HLA alleles at a false discovery rate of 0.05. In a later analysis, HLA-associated TCR beta chains showed more clonal expansion and lower generation probabilities than non-associated chains that were equally common.

The cohort comprised under 700 healthy bone marrow donors. At the time of sampling, every cohort member was nominally healthy, though immune exposures that went unrecorded were likely present. The donor was CMV seropositive and was included in the group of some 290 seropositive cohort members. Every donor gave a peripheral blood sample, and the peripheral blood mononuclear cells from that sample were used for TCR beta sequencing. The Qiagen DNeasy Blood Extraction Kit was used to extract genomic DNA from the blood cell samples. The clonotype was recovered from a woman aged 45 to 65 in good health and CMV-seropositive. Recombination connected TRBV7-3 to TRBJ2-3; 11 junctional bases match TRBD2. Sample: PBMCs. CDR3 protein: CASSLVAGGPSGTQYF. The nucleotide sequence is TGTGCCAGCAGCTTAGTAGCGGGAGGGCCTTCTGGCACGCAGTATTTT. This CDR3, with the reference TRBV7-3 and TRBJ2-3 proteins standing in past its ends, gives the full variable domain GAGVSQTPSNKVTEKGKYVELRCDPISGHTALYWYRQSLGQGPEFLIYFQGTGAADDSGLPNDRFFAVRPEGSVSTLKIQRTERGDSAVYLCASSLVAGGPSGTQYFGPGTRLTVL.